Presented here are 13 T cell receptor beta chains from one specimen sequenced in a study of beta chain features in type 1 diabetes. The investigators reverse transcribed all of the isolated RNA, so they sequenced expressed TCRB transcripts. The assay was immunoSEQ multiplex PCR, and TCRdb's table has in-frame clones only and misses some. The data hold 60,000 to 75,000 clones, with roughly three fifths observed a single time. The sequenced sample was Tregs from blood. These receptors were obtained from a woman in her late teens or twenties in good health.

The chain combines TRBV5-4 with TRBJ1-6; 9 bases are shared with TRBD1. This CDR3 region has 14 residues. The V gene end was trimmed by 3 bases and the J gene end by 14 bases; junction bases not matched to a gene: 9. Germline CDR1 reads SGHNT; CDR2 reads YYREEE (reference sequence). Here the CDR3 DNA reads TGTGCCAGCAGCTGGGGCGGACAGGGGTCATCCCTCCACTTT. Its protein is CASSWGGQGSSLHF. Combining the CDR3 with reference TRBV5-4 and TRBJ1-6 gives the whole variable domain ETGVTQSPTHLIKTRGQQVTLRCSSQSGHNTVSWYQQALGQGPQFIFQYYREEENGRGNFPPRFSGLQFPNYSSELNVNALELDDSALYLCASSWGGQGSSLHFGNGTRLTVT.

On this clone itself: Other nucleotide sequences from this sample produce the same CDR3. This chain links TRBV5-1 with TRBJ2-6, with D possibly being TRBD2 (5 bases). CDR3 length: 15 amino acids. Germline V gene sequence: CDR1 SGHRS, CDR2 YFSETQ. Between the trimmed V and J ends, which lost 4 bases and 0 bases, there was a span of 8 bases. CDR3 sequence reads: CASSLGSSGANVLTF. In DNA, the CDR3 is TGCGCCAGCAGCCTAGGGAGCTCTGGGGCCAACGTCCTGACTTTC.

The chain uses TRBV5-1 and TRBJ2-7; the match to TRBD1 covers 8 bases. Germline V gene sequence: CDR1 SGHRS, CDR2 YFSETQ. V lost 3 bases, J lost 5 bases, and 7 bases stayed unmatched. The CDR3 contains 14 residues. The CDR3 here is CASSSGQGWDEQYF. The CDR3 nucleotides are TGCGCCAGCAGCTCCGGACAGGGCTGGGACGAGCAGTACTTC.

This clone was found a few times. The chain employs TRBV6-1 and TRBJ2-7, with 7 nucleotides matching TRBD2. The V and J ends lost 4 bases and 3 bases, in that order; junction bases with no gene match: 9. The CDR3 spans 15 residues. Per germline, CDR1 MNHNS and CDR2 SASEGT. CDR3 coding DNA: TGTGCCAGCAGTGCCGAGGGGAGGGGAGGCTACGAGCAGTACTTC. Translating gives CASSAEGRGGYEQYF.

This clone was picked up a small number of times. This chain joins TRBV5-1 and TRBJ2-7; TRBD1 matches 7 bases. V was pared by 0 bases and J by 7 bases, with 19 bases of the junction left unmatched. CDR1 is SGHRS, CDR2 YFSETQ, per germline. This CDR3 has 18 amino acids. The CDR3 is CASSLAPDLTGPRGEQYF. Written as DNA, the CDR3 is TGCGCCAGCAGCTTGGCCCCAGATCTGACAGGGCCTAGGGGTGAGCAGTACTTC.

The genes are TRBV19 and TRBJ2-1; D gene unclear. Germline V gene lookup returns CDR1 LNHDA and CDR2 SQIVND (reference sequence). The V end lost 4 bases, the J end lost 0 bases, and 10 bases lay between the germline ends. CDR3 length: 15 amino acids. The CDR3 loop is CASSKETSSYNEQFF. In DNA, the CDR3 is TGTGCCAGTAGTAAAGAAACGAGCTCCTACAATGAGCAGTTCTTC.

The V call is TRBV7-2, the J call TRBJ2-3, with 7 bases lining up with TRBD2. Germline CDR1 is SGHTA and CDR2 is FQGNSA. The V gene end was trimmed by 7 bases and the J gene end by 3 bases; junction bases not matched to a gene: 13. The length of the CDR3 is 16 residues. CDR3 nucleotide sequence: TGTGCCAGCACCCCCGGGCGGGGGTTGGGTACAGATACGCAGTATTTT. Its translation is CASTPGRGLGTDTQYF.

The sample holds a few counts of this clone. CDR3 in amino acids: CASSPRDTGYEQYF. The DNA of the CDR3 is TGTGCCAGCTCCCCTCGGGACACGGGCTACGAGCAGTACTTC. The rearrangement joins TRBV18 to TRBJ2-7, with D possibly matching TRBD1 (6 bases). V lost 6 bases to trimming and J lost 3 bases, with 15 bases between them. Germline V gene data show CDR1 as KGHSH and CDR2 as LQKENI. The CDR3 is made up of 14 amino acids.

This clone was detected only once. The V call is TRBV19, the J call TRBJ1-2, with 8 bases lining up with TRBD1. Unmatched junction bases numbered 7, after V lost 6 bases and J lost 4 bases. The CDR3 consists of 14 residues. Germline V gene lookup returns CDR1 LNHDA and CDR2 SQIVND (reference sequence). In DNA form, the CDR3 reads TGTGCCAGTAGCGCAGGGGGCCCCCTCTATGGCTACACCTTC. Its translation is CASSAGGPLYGYTF.

The V call is TRBV13, the J call TRBJ2-2, with 7 nucleotides matching TRBD1. The length of the CDR3 is 18 residues. V dropped 2 bases and J dropped 4; count of bases not matched to a gene: 13. Per germline, CDR1 PRHDT and CDR2 FYEKMQ (reference sequence). CDR3 nucleotide sequence: TGTGCCAGCAGCTTAAACAGGGGACGCGGCTGGGGCACCGGGGAGCTGTTTTTT. Protein sequence: CASSLNRGRGWGTGELFF.

The chain couples TRBV7-2 to TRBJ2-3, with D perhaps matching TRBD2 (5 bases). The CDR3 is made up of 16 amino acids. Germline V gene sequence: CDR1 SGHTA, CDR2 FQGNSA. The germline V and J ends were trimmed by 3 bases and 3 bases, with 16 bases remaining between them. The CDR3 spells CASSFGSAVGTDTQYF. CDR3 nucleotide sequence: TGTGCCAGCAGCTTCGGTAGCGCAGTAGGGACAGATACGCAGTATTTT.

The chain employs TRBV15 and TRBJ1-2, with a weak D call TRBD1 (6 bases). Trimming took 8 bases from V and 4 from J, leaving 11 bases between them. This CDR3 is 12 amino acids long. The germline V gene has CDR1 LNHNV and CDR2 YYDKDF (reference sequence). The CDR3 DNA sequence: TGTGCCACCGTAGACAGGCTCTATGGCTACACCTTC. Its protein is CATVDRLYGYTF. The entire variable domain, with the rest obtained from reference TRBV15 and TRBJ1-2, is as follows: DAMVIQNPRYQVTQFGKPVTLSCSQTLNHNVMYWYQQKSSQAPKLLFHYYDKDFNNEADTPDNFQSRRPNTSFCFLDIRSPGLGDTAMYLCATVDRLYGYTFGSGTRLTVV.

This clone was seen a few times. The rearrangement joins TRBV7-2 to TRBJ2-7; tentatively, D is TRBD2 (6 bases). The CDR3 totals 14 residues. Germline V gene data show CDR1 as SGHTA and CDR2 as FQGNSA. V lost 1 base and J lost 3, with 10 bases in between. For the CDR3, the DNA is TGTGCCAGCAGCTTAGACCGCGGGAACTACGAGCAGTACTTC. Amino acids: CASSLDRGNYEQYF. Complete variable domain (other parts from reference TRBV7-2 and TRBJ2-7): GAGVSQSPSNKVTEKGKDVELRCDPISGHTALYWYRQSLGQGLEFLIYFQGNSAPDKSGLPSDRFSAERTGGSVSTLTIQRTQQEDSAVYLCASSLDRGNYEQYFGPGTRLTVT.